This section outlines one TCR beta chain sequence together with its context. This specimen belongs to a study of blood T cell repertoires in COVID-19. In assigning cohorts, the study relied on participant-reported clinical history. The CDR3 totals 15 residues. The trim removed 3 bases at V and 6 bases at J, leaving 7 bases unmatched. Germline CDR1 SNHLY, CDR2 FYNNEI. Profiled with immunoSEQ multiplex PCR; TCRdb holds only in-frame clones, not every one. The top ten hold about 3% of the sample, which has a few hundred thousand clones, roughly 87% seen once. The rearrangement links TRBV2 to TRBJ2-5, with 10 bases lining up with TRBD2. The origin of this receptor is a woman in her 30s who had recovered from COVID-19. The specimen sequenced was PBMCs or T cells enriched from blood (not recorded which). This CDR3 reads CASSDSGTSEQTQYF. DNA for the CDR3: TGTGCCAGCAGTGACTCCGGGACTAGCGAGCAGACCCAGTACTTC.